The next 10 T cell receptor beta chains were all read from a single sample in a study of PD-1 blockade in classical Hodgkin lymphoma. There was relapse after autologous stem cell transplantation in every patient, and there was variation in brentuximab vedotin exposure. Only in-frame clones appear in the TCRdb table, and some are missing; sequencing was by immunoSEQ multiplex PCR. The sample shows 100,000 to 120,000 clones, about 88% of them seen only once. Sequenced material: peripheral blood mononuclear cells (PBMCs), taken before the second cycle of nivolumab. The receptors stem from a human donor with classical Hodgkin lymphoma.

This sequence joins TRBV10-1 and TRBJ2-7; D is tentatively TRBD1 or TRBD2 (5 bases each). The CDR3 spans 11 residues. V was shortened by 2 bases and J by 6 bases, with 5 bases between the two germline ends. In germline, CDR1 is WNHNN, CDR2 SYGVQD (reference sequence). This chain's CDR3 is CASSEGGEQYF. The CDR3 DNA reads as TGCGCCAGCAGTGAGGGGGGCGAGCAGTACTTC.

This clone was counted once. V and J are TRBV6-1 and TRBJ1-2; no reliable D call. CDR3 length: 13 residues. Looked up from germline, CDR1 is MNHNS and CDR2 is SASEGT. Trimming cost V 8 bases and J 3 bases, with 13 bases left between them. CDR3 in amino acids: CASHSRRDYGYTF. As DNA, the CDR3 is TGTGCCAGCCACTCTAGGAGGGACTATGGCTACACCTTC.

This clone has a single count. The gene calls are TRBV28 and TRBJ2-1; 16 bases are a match to TRBD2. The CDR3 contains 18 residues. The V gene's germline CDR1 is MDHEN and CDR2 SYDVKM. V trimming: 6 bases; J trimming: 3 bases; junction bases outside the gene matches: 8. CDR3 DNA: TGTGCCAGCAGAGGGACTAGCGGGAGGGGGTCCCTCTACAATGAGCAGTTCTTC. Translating gives CASRGTSGRGSLYNEQFF.

This chain uses TRBV29-1 with TRBJ1-2; the D is unclear. Germline loops: CDR1 SQVTM, CDR2 ANQGSEA. Trimming shortened V by 3 bases and J by 3 bases, and 17 bases separated the two germline ends. The CDR3 covers 15 residues. CDR3 residues: CSVDGRPKRDYGYTF. The CDR3 DNA is TGCAGCGTTGATGGCCGCCCGAAGCGGGACTATGGCTACACCTTC.

This clone has just a few counts. The V and J genes are TRBV7-9 and TRBJ1-1; D perhaps matches TRBD1 (6 bases). Trimming removed 4 bases from V and 6 bases from J, with 12 bases in between. CDR3 length: 13 residues. Germline loops: CDR1 SEHNR, CDR2 FQNEAQ (reference sequence). The CDR3 DNA reads as TGTGCCAGCAGCTCGAGACAGGCCGCTGAAGCTTTCTTT. The encoded protein is CASSSRQAAEAFF. The whole variable domain, remainder taken from reference TRBV7-9 and TRBJ1-1, is DTGVSQNPRHKITKRGQNVTFRCDPISEHNRLYWYRQTLGQGPEFLTYFQNEAQLEKSRLLSDRFSAERPKGSFSTLEIQRTEQGDSAMYLCASSSRQAAEAFFGQGTRLTVV.

The chain employs TRBV19 and TRBJ1-1; perhaps TRBD1 as D (5 bases). Trimming removed 0 bases at V and 5 bases at J, with 10 bases between. Germline V lookup: CDR1 LNHDA, CDR2 SQIVND (reference sequence). This CDR3 region has 14 residues. CDR3 in DNA: TGTGCCAGTAGTATAGATGGGGGAGGGACTGAAGCTTTCTTT. Translated, it gives CASSIDGGGTEAFF.

This clone was observed a few times. Here the CDR3 DNA reads TGTGCCAGCAGTTTCCCGGGACTAGGTTACAATGAGCAGTTCTTC. Translating it yields CASSFPGLGYNEQFF. V and J are TRBV27 and TRBJ2-1; TRBD2 matches 8 bases. The germline CDR1 and CDR2 sequences are MNHEY and SMNVEV (reference sequence). The trim removed 3 bases at V and 4 bases at J, leaving 5 bases unmatched. This CDR3 comprises 15 residues.

The chain has TRBV11-2 and TRBJ2-3; D gene uncertain. The CDR3 runs to 14 residues. Germline values: CDR1 SGHAT, CDR2 FQNNGV. V dropped 3 bases and J dropped 1 base, with 8 bases sitting between them. The CDR3 nucleotides read TGTGCCAGCAGCTTGGAAATTGGCACAGATACGCAGTATTTT. Translation: CASSLEIGTDTQYF.

The J gene is TRBJ1-1, the V gene TRBV7-9; D might be TRBD1 (5 bases). Germline-derived CDR1 and CDR2 are SEHNR and FQNEAQ (reference sequence). Trimming left V 5 bases short and J 9 bases short, with 13 bases between. The CDR3 runs to 12 residues. CDR3: CASSGGGSKAFF. The DNA of the CDR3 is TGTGCCAGCAGCGGTGGGGGGAGCAAAGCTTTCTTT.

The chain joins TRBV27 to TRBJ2-5; D is ambiguous. Trimming removed 9 bases from V and 3 bases from J, with 14 bases in between. The CDR3 spans 13 residues. Germline assignment: CDR1 MNHEY and CDR2 SMNVEV (reference sequence). The CDR3 DNA follows: TGTGCCAGTCATTCTGAGTGGGAAGAGACCCAGTACTTC. Its protein product is CASHSEWEETQYF.